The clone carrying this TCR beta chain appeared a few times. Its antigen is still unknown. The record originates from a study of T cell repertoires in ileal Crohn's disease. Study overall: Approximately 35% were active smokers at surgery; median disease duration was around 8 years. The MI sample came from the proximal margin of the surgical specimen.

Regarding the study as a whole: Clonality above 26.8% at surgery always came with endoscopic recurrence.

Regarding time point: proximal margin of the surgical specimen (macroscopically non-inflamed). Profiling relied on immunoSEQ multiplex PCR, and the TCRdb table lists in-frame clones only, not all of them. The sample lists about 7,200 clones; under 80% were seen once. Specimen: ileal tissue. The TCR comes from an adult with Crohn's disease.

The CDR3 region has the DNA TGTGCCAGCAGCTTAGCCCTCTCCTACGAGCAGTACTTC. It specifies CASSLALSYEQYF. J is TRBJ2-7 and V is TRBV7-2; D gene ambiguous. V was pared by 0 bases and J by 0 bases, with 3 bases between. This CDR3 region has 13 residues. In germline, CDR1 is SGHTA, CDR2 FQGNSA.